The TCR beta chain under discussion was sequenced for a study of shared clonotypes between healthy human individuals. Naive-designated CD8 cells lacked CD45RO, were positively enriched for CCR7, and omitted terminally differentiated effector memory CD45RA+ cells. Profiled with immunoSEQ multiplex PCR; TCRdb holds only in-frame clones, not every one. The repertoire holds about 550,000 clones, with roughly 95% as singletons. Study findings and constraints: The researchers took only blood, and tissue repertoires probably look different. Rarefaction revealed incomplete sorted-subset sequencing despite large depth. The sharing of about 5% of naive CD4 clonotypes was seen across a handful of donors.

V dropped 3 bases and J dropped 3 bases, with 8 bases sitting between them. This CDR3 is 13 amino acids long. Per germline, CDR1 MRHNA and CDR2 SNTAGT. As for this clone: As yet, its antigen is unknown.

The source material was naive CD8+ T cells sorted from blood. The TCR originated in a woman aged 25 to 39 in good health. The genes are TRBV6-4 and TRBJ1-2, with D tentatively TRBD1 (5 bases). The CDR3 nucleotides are TGTGCCAGCAGTGAGGGCAGGGACTATGGCTACACCTTC. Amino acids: CASSEGRDYGYTF.